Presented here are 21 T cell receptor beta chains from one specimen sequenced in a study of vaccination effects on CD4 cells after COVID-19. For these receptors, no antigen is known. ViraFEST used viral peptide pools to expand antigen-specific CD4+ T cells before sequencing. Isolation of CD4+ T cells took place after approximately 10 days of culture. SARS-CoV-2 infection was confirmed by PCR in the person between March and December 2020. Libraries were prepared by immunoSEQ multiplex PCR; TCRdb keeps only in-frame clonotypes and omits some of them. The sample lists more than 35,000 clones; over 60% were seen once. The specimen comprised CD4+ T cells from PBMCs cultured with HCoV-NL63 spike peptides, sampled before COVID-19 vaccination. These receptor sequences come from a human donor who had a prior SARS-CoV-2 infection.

DNA for the CDR3: TGTGCCAGCAGTGAAGCGCTTGGGACCGCGGCCTCTGGGGCCAACGTCCTGACTTTC. Translated, it gives CASSEALGTAASGANVLTF. The chain has TRBV2 and TRBJ2-6; D may correspond to TRBD1 or TRBD2 (5 bases each). The CDR3 is made up of 19 amino acids. In germline, CDR1 is SNHLY, CDR2 FYNNEI. Trimming took off 0 bases at V and 0 bases at J, with 15 bases between the two ends.

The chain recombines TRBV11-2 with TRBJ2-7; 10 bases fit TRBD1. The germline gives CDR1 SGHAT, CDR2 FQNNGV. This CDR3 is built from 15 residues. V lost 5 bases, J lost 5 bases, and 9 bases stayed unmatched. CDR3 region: CASSQKGQGLDEQYF. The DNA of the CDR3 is TGTGCCAGCAGCCAAAAGGGACAGGGGCTTGACGAGCAGTACTTC.

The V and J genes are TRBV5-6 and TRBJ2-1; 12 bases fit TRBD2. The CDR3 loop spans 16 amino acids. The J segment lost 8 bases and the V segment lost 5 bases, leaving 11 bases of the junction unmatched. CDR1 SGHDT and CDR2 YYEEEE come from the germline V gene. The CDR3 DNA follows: TGTGCCAGCAGTCTCGCGACTAGCGGGGGATTGCATGAGCAGTTCTTC. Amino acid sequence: CASSLATSGGLHEQFF.

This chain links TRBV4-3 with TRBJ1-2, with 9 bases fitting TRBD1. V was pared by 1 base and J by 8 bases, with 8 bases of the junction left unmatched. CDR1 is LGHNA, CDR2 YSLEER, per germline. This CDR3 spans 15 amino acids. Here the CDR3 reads CASSQALRTGDGYTF. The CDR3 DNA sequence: TGCGCCAGCAGCCAAGCCCTAAGGACAGGGGACGGCTACACCTTC.

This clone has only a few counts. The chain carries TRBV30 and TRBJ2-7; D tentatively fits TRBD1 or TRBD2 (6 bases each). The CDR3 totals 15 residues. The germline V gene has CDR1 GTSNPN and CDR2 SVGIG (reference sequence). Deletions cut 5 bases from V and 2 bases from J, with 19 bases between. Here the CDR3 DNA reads TGTGCCTGGCTATTTTTCACGGGGGCGACCTACGAGCAGTACTTC. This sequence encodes CAWLFFTGATYEQYF.

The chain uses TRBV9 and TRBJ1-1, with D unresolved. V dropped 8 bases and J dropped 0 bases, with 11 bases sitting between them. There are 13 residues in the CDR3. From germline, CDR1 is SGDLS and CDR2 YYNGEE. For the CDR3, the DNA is TGTGCCAGTACCAGAGTTATGAACACTGAAGCTTTCTTT. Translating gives CASTRVMNTEAFF.

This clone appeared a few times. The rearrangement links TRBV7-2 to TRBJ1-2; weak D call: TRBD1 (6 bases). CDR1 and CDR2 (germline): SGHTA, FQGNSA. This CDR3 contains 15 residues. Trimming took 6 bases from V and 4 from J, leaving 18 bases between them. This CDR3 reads CASSKGLQGVYGYTF. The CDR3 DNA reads TGTGCCAGCAGTAAGGGGCTACAGGGAGTCTATGGCTACACCTTC.

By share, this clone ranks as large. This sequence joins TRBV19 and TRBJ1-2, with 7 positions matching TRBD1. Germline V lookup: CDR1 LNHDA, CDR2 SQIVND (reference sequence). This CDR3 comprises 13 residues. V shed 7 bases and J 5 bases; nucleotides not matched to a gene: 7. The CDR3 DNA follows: TGTGCCAGTACCTTGACAGGGACATATGGCTACACCTTC. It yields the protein CASTLTGTYGYTF.

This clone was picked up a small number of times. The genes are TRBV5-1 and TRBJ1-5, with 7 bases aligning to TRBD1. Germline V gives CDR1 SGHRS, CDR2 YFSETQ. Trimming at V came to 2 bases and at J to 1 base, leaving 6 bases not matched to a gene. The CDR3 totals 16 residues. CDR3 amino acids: CASSLQGIGSNQPQHF. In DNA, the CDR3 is TGCGCCAGCAGCTTACAGGGGATCGGCAGCAATCAGCCCCAGCATTTT.

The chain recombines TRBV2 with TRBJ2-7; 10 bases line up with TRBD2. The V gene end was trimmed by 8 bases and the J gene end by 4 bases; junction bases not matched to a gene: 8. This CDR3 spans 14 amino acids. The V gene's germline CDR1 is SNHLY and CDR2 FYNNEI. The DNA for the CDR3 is TGTGCCAGCGCGGCTAGCGGGAGCTTATACGAGCAGTACTTC. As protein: CASAASGSLYEQYF.

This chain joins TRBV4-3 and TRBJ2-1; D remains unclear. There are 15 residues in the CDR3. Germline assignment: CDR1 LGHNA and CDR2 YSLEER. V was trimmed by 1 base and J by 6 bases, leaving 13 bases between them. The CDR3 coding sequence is TGCGCCAGCAGCCAAGGACTCCCCAACACCAATGAGCAGTTCTTC. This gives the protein CASSQGLPNTNEQFF.

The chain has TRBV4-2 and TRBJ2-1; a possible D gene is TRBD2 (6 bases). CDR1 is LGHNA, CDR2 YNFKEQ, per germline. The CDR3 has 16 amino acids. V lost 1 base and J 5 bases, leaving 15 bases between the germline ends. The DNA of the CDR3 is TGTGCCAGCAGCCAAGTAGCGGTAGCGGACAACAATGAGCAGTTCTTC. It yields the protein CASSQVAVADNNEQFF.

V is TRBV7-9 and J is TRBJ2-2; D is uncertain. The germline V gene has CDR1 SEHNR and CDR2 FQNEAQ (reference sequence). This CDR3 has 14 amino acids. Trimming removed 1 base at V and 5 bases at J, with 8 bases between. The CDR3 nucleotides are TGTGCCAGCAGCTTAGATTTTAGGACCGGGGAGCTGTTTTTT. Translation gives CASSLDFRTGELFF.

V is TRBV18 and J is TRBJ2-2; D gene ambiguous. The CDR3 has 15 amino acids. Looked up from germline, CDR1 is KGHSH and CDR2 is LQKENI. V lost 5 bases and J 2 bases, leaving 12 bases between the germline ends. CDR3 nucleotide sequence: TGTGCCAGCTCAGGGGTCAGATCCAACACCGGGGAGCTGTTTTTT. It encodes CASSGVRSNTGELFF.

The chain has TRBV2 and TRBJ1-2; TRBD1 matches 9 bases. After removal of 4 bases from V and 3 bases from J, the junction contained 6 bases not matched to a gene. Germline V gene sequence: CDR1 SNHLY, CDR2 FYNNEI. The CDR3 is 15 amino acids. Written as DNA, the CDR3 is TGTGCCAGCAGTGTCGTCGACAGGGGGTACTATGGCTACACCTTC. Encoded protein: CASSVVDRGYYGYTF.

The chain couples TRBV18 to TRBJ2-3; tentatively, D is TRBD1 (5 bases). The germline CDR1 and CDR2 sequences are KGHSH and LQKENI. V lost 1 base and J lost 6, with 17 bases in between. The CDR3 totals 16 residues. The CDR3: CASSPRAFQKGDTQYF. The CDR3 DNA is TGTGCCAGCTCACCACGCGCGTTCCAGAAGGGGGATACGCAGTATTTT.

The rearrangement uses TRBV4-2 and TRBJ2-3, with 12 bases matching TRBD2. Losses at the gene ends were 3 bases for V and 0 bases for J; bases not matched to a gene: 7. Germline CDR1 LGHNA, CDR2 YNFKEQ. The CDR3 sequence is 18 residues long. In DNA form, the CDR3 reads TGTGCCAGCAGCCACACCCGGACTAGCGGGGTTAGCACAGATACGCAGTATTTT. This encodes CASSHTRTSGVSTDTQYF.

CDR3 loop: CASSSRAGTGETQYF. Here the CDR3 DNA reads TGTGCCAGCAGCTCCCGTGCCGGGACCGGGGAGACCCAGTACTTC. The chain carries TRBV5-8 and TRBJ2-5; D tentatively fits TRBD1 or TRBD2 (5 bases each). The CDR3 is 15 amino acids. V lost 3 bases, J lost 5 bases, and 17 bases lay in between. Germline values: CDR1 SGHTS, CDR2 YDEGEE.

The DNA of the CDR3 is TGTGCCAGTAGTATAGGGCAGGGCACCCACAATGAGCAGTTCTTC. Residues: CASSIGQGTHNEQFF. The chain carries TRBV19 and TRBJ2-1; D is possibly TRBD1 (5 bases). Germline CDR1 is LNHDA and CDR2 is SQIVND (reference sequence). The germline V and J ends were trimmed by 1 base and 5 bases, with 12 bases remaining between them. The CDR3 totals 15 residues.

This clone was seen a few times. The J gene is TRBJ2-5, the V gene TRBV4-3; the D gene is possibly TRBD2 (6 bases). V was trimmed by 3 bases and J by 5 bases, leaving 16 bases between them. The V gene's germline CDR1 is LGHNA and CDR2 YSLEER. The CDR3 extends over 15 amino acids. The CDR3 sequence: CASSQNSGVGETQYF. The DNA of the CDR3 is TGCGCCAGCAGCCAGAACTCGGGAGTCGGGGAGACCCAGTACTTC.

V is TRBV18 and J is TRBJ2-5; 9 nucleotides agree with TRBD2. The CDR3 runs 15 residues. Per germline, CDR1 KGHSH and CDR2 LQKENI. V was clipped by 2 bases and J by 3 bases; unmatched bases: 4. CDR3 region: CASSPSQRGEETQYF. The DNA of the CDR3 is TGTGCCAGCTCACCATCTCAGCGGGGGGAAGAGACCCAGTACTTC.